The 20 T cell receptor beta chains listed next were all sequenced from one sample in a study of shared clonotypes between healthy human individuals. Using immunoSEQ multiplex PCR, the repertoire was profiled, and TCRdb retains in-frame clones only, with some absent. The sample has over 2 million clones, about nine tenths seen once; the top ten hold approximately 0.4%. The specimen sequenced was naive CD4+ T cells from PBMCs. Regarding subset: CD45RA+ positively selected. These receptors originate from a man between 18 and 35 years old in good health. Some clones in this sample may be carry-over from other donors' samples.

The rearrangement links TRBV6-5 to TRBJ2-1; 7 nucleotides line up with TRBD2. This CDR3 has 13 residues. Unmatched junction bases numbered 2, after V lost 1 base and J lost 8 bases. CDR1 and CDR2 from the germline V gene are MNHEY and SVGAGI. The CDR3 nucleotides are TGTGCCAGCAGTTACTTGGGGGGGTATGAGCAGTTCTTC. Protein product: CASSYLGGYEQFF.

The J gene is TRBJ2-7, the V gene TRBV6-5; D may be TRBD2 (6 bases). The CDR3 is made up of 15 amino acids. The ends were cut back, 5 bases at V and 5 bases at J, with 19 bases in the middle. Germline values: CDR1 MNHEY, CDR2 SVGAGI. The CDR3 DNA follows: TGTGCCAGCAGTGCACTCGATGGGGGGTTCCACGAGCAGTACTTC. Encoded protein: CASSALDGGFHEQYF.

The chain recombines TRBV9 with TRBJ2-2, with TRBD2 as a possible D gene (5 bases). The germline V gene encodes CDR1 SGDLS and CDR2 YYNGEE. The V and J ends lost 0 bases and 5 bases respectively, with 11 bases between them. This CDR3 is 15 amino acids long. The CDR3: CASSVEGRGTGELFF. The CDR3, as DNA: TGTGCCAGCAGCGTAGAGGGCCGAGGGACCGGGGAGCTGTTTTTT.

The chain employs TRBV7-2 and TRBJ2-3, with D unresolved. Germline CDR1 and CDR2: SGHTA and FQGNSA. V was clipped by 5 bases and J by 8 bases, with 17 bases between them. The CDR3 runs 14 residues. The CDR3 DNA reads as TGTGCCAGCAGCCCCAGTGGGCTAGACGGTACGCAGTATTTT. It yields the protein CASSPSGLDGTQYF.

V gene TRBV28 combines with J gene TRBJ1-4; D is unclear. The germline gives CDR1 MDHEN, CDR2 SYDVKM. CDR3 size: 14 residues. The V end lost 10 bases, the J end lost 1 base, and 13 bases lay between the germline ends. The CDR3 DNA follows: TGTGCCATCCAATCGACGGTAACTAATGAAAAACTGTTTTTT. Translating it yields CAIQSTVTNEKLFF.

Details on this clone: Other DNA sequences in this sample translate to the same CDR3. V is TRBV28 and J is TRBJ1-2, with 7 bases aligning to TRBD1. Per germline, CDR1 MDHEN and CDR2 SYDVKM. This CDR3 spans 12 amino acids. Trimming cost V 5 bases and J 5 bases; bases outside gene matches: 2. The CDR3 is CASSTGEYGYTF. CDR3 coding DNA: TGTGCCAGCAGTACAGGGGAGTATGGCTACACCTTC.

This chain joins TRBV6-5 and TRBJ2-3, with D tentatively TRBD1 (5 bases). There are 15 residues in the CDR3. The germline gives CDR1 MNHEY, CDR2 SVGAGI. Between the trimmed V and J ends, which lost 2 bases and 1 base, there was a span of 10 bases. The DNA for the CDR3 is TGTGCCAGCAGTTACAAGGGGATGGGCACAGATACGCAGTATTTT. Its protein is CASSYKGMGTDTQYF.

The chain is built from TRBV11-1 and TRBJ1-2, with a tentative D call TRBD1 (6 bases). The CDR3 is made up of 19 amino acids. CDR1 is SGHAT and CDR2 is FQDESV in the germline V gene (reference sequence). The germline V and J ends were trimmed by 1 base and 8 bases, with 29 bases remaining between them. CDR3 coding DNA: TGTGCCAGCAGCTTAGGAAGACCTACAGGGTTCAACTTGCTATGGGGCTACACCTTC. This gives the protein CASSLGRPTGFNLLWGYTF.

This chain joins TRBV28 and TRBJ2-6; a weak D match, TRBD2 (5 bases). Trimming took 1 base from V and 16 from J, leaving 11 bases between them. Germline loops: CDR1 MDHEN, CDR2 SYDVKM. This CDR3 spans 12 amino acids. In DNA form, the CDR3 reads TGTGCCAGCAGTTTATTGGCCGAGGGACTGACTTTC. Translating gives CASSLLAEGLTF.

The chain combines TRBV19 with TRBJ1-3; possibly TRBD1 for D (5 bases). The CDR3 is made up of 13 amino acids. Germline loops: CDR1 LNHDA, CDR2 SQIVND (reference sequence). V was cut by 9 bases and J by 5 bases, with 14 bases left in between. The CDR3 region is CARTVFVRNTIYF. CDR3 DNA sequence: TGTGCCAGGACAGTCTTCGTTAGAAACACCATATATTTT.

V gene TRBV9 combines with J gene TRBJ2-7; 9 bases line up with TRBD1. The length of the CDR3 is 16 residues. Germline V gene data show CDR1 as SGDLS and CDR2 as YYNGEE. J was trimmed by 5 bases and V by 3 bases; bases with no gene match: 12. As DNA, the CDR3 is TGTGCCAGCAGCGCCGGGACAGGGAGGTTTGTTAACGAGCAGTACTTC. It yields the protein CASSAGTGRFVNEQYF. Based on the CDR3 plus reference TRBV9 and TRBJ2-7, the full variable domain is DSGVTQTPKHLITATGQRVTLRCSPRSGDLSVYWYQQSLDQGLQFLIQYYNGEERAKGNILERFSAQQFPDLHSELNLSSLELGDSALYFCASSAGTGRFVNEQYFGPGTRLTVT.

The chain has TRBV6-1 and TRBJ1-5; D gene unclear. The CDR3 extends over 12 amino acids. Germline lookup yields CDR1 MNHNS and CDR2 SASEGT. Deletions cut 7 bases from V and 5 bases from J, with 9 bases between. The CDR3 here is CASTLDYQPQHF. The CDR3, as DNA: TGTGCCAGCACCCTAGATTATCAGCCCCAGCATTTT.

The chain uses TRBV7-3 and TRBJ2-2; D may be TRBD1 (5 bases). V was clipped by 5 bases and J by 4 bases, with 17 bases between them. The CDR3 runs 16 residues. The V gene's germline CDR1 is SGHTA and CDR2 FQGTGA. The CDR3 nucleotides are TGTGCCAGCAGCCCAAAAGGCGTGGGGCTCACCGGGGAGCTGTTTTTT. This translates into CASSPKGVGLTGELFF. Looking up the rest from reference TRBV7-3 and TRBJ2-2 gives the full variable domain: GAGVSQTPSNKVTEKGKYVELRCDPISGHTALYWYRQSLGQGPEFLIYFQGTGAADDSGLPNDRFFAVRPEGSVSTLKIQRTERGDSAVYLCASSPKGVGLTGELFFGEGSRLTVL.

The chain joins TRBV5-8 to TRBJ2-1; TRBD2 matches 8 bases. V shed 1 base and J 3 bases; nucleotides not matched to a gene: 6. Germline V CDR1 and CDR2: SGHTS, YDEGEE. The CDR3 has 16 amino acids. This chain's CDR3 is CASSLLAGGIYNEQFF. CDR3 nucleotides: TGTGCCAGCAGCTTGCTCGCGGGAGGAATCTACAATGAGCAGTTCTTC. Looking up the rest from reference TRBV5-8 and TRBJ2-1 gives the full variable domain: EAGVTQSPTHLIKTRGQQATLRCSPISGHTSVYWYQQALGLGLQFLLWYDEGEERNRGNFPPRFSGRQFPNYSSELNVNALELEDSALYLCASSLLAGGIYNEQFFGPGTRLTVL.

This clone was counted once. The chain employs TRBV6-5 and TRBJ2-7, with D possibly matching TRBD1 (5 bases). Germline V CDR1 and CDR2: MNHEY, SVGAGI. CDR3 length equals 14 residues. V was cut by 7 bases and J by 3 bases, with 16 bases left in between. This CDR3 reads CASKRKIDSYEQYF. The CDR3 DNA is TGTGCCAGCAAACGCAAAATCGACAGCTACGAGCAGTACTTC.

The chain carries TRBV9 and TRBJ1-3; D unresolved. CDR1 is SGDLS and CDR2 is YYNGEE in the germline V gene. CDR3 length: 15 amino acids. V shed 0 bases and J shed 2 bases, with 9 bases lying between them. CDR3: CASSVAKSAGNTIYF. The CDR3 DNA reads as TGTGCCAGCAGCGTAGCGAAGTCGGCTGGAAACACCATATATTTT.

The chain uses TRBV2 and TRBJ1-5; TRBD1 might be the D (6 bases). V lost 6 bases to trimming and J lost 6 bases, with 12 bases between them. Germline-derived CDR1 and CDR2 are SNHLY and FYNNEI. The CDR3 length is 13 residues. The CDR3 spells CASRGDISQPQHF. As DNA, the CDR3 is TGTGCCAGCAGAGGGGACATTTCTCAGCCCCAGCATTTT.

The chain is built from TRBV29-1 and TRBJ1-1; D not resolved. V was clipped by 5 bases and J by 2 bases, with 15 bases between them. CDR3 length: 14 amino acids. Germline V gene sequence: CDR1 SQVTM, CDR2 ANQGSEA. The CDR3 is CSVPPSSPNTEAFF. The CDR3 nucleotides are TGCAGCGTTCCCCCCTCGAGTCCAAACACTGAAGCTTTCTTT. Looking up the rest from reference TRBV29-1 and TRBJ1-1 gives the full variable domain: SAVISQKPSRDICQRGTSLTIQCQVDSQVTMMFWYRQQPGQSLTLIATANQGSEATYESGFVIDKFPISRPNLTFSTLTVSNMSPEDSSIYLCSVPPSSPNTEAFFGQGTRLTVV.

This chain joins TRBV9 and TRBJ2-1; 12 bases map to TRBD2. The germline gives CDR1 SGDLS, CDR2 YYNGEE. This CDR3 is 17 amino acids long. Germline trimming cut 3 bases from V and 7 bases from J; bases unmatched to any gene: 11. The CDR3 region is CASSDPKLAGGRNEQFF. The CDR3 DNA sequence: TGTGCCAGCAGCGACCCTAAACTAGCGGGAGGTCGGAATGAGCAGTTCTTC.

The chain recombines TRBV4-1 with TRBJ2-3, with D tentatively TRBD2 (6 bases). Germline assignment: CDR1 MGHRA and CDR2 YSYEKL. The CDR3 loop spans 17 amino acids. V lost 0 bases and J 6 bases, leaving 19 bases between the germline ends. The CDR3 coding sequence is TGCGCCAGCAGCCAAGAAGGAGGGTTGAGGGCCCACGATACGCAGTATTTT. Its protein is CASSQEGGLRAHDTQYF.